The 13 T cell receptor beta chains listed next were all sequenced from one sample in a study of vaccination and CD4 T cells after COVID-19. Cultured CD4+ T-cell DNA underwent Oncomine TCR Beta short-read sequencing. TCRdb called the PCR reads again in MiXCR, with one record for every CDR3 protein. The sample has more than 20,000 distinct CDR3 sequences, approximately 60% seen once. The antigens these receptors bind are not known. Treatment indicated: approximately 9-day PBMC culture with coronavirus spike peptide pools or control peptides (ViraFEST assay). Sequenced input: CD4+ T cells from blood, cultured in vitro. These TCRs come from a human donor who had recovered from COVID-19.

V and J are TRBV7-9 and TRBJ1-3, with D perhaps matching TRBD1 (6 bases). In germline, CDR1 is SEHNR, CDR2 FQNEAQ (reference sequence). Between the trimmed V and J ends, which lost 4 bases and 1 base, there was a span of 11 bases. There are 15 residues in the CDR3. The CDR3 sequence: CASSSYRASGNTIYF. The CDR3 bases are TGTGCCAGCAGCTCTTACAGGGCTTCTGGAAACACCATATATTTT. The entire variable domain, with the rest obtained from reference TRBV7-9 and TRBJ1-3, is as follows: DTGVSQNPRHKITKRGQNVTFRCDPISEHNRLYWYRQTLGQGPEFLTYFQNEAQLEKSRLLSDRFSAERPKGSFSTLEIQRTEQGDSAMYLCASSSYRASGNTIYFGEGSWLTVV.

This clonotype was picked up a small number of times. The chain recombines TRBV2 with TRBJ2-7; D gene uncertain. Germline V gene lookup returns CDR1 SNHLY and CDR2 FYNNEI. The CDR3 totals 13 residues. Between the trimmed V and J ends, which lost 4 bases and 0 bases, there was a span of 7 bases. The CDR3 spells CASSANLSYEQYF. For the CDR3, the DNA is TGTGCCAGCAGTGCCAACCTCTCCTACGAGCAGTACTTC.

V gene TRBV6-1 combines with J gene TRBJ1-1; maybe TRBD1 (5 bases). The CDR3 totals 13 residues. Germline CDR1 MNHNS, CDR2 SASEGT. V lost 6 bases and J 0 bases, leaving 8 bases between the germline ends. CDR3 in amino acids: CASRGHLNTEAFF. In nucleotides, the CDR3 is TGTGCCAGCAGAGGACACCTGAACACTGAAGCTTTCTTT.

This chain uses TRBV6-2 or TRBV6-3 with TRBJ1-1, with D unresolved. The CDR3 totals 13 residues. Trimming left V 2 bases short and J 1 base short, with 5 bases between. Germline loops: CDR1 MNHEY, CDR2 SVGEGT. The CDR3 spells CASSYQPNTEAFF. CDR3 bases: TGTGCCAGCAGTTACCAACCGAACACTGAAGCTTTCTTT.

The genes are TRBV19 and TRBJ2-7; 8 positions agree with TRBD2. CDR1 LNHDA and CDR2 SQIVND come from the germline V gene (reference sequence). The length of the CDR3 is 15 residues. V gave up 1 base and J gave up 0 bases; unmatched junction bases: 2. The CDR3 DNA reads TGTGCCAGTAGTATAGGAACTAGCGGCTCCTACGAGCAGTACTTC. Its translation: CASSIGTSGSYEQYF.

The chain couples TRBV12-3 or TRBV12-4 to TRBJ1-6, with unresolved D. This CDR3 comprises 15 residues. V lost 3 bases, J lost 7 bases, and 13 bases lay in between. This CDR3 reads CASSFGGAGNSPLHF. The CDR3 DNA is TGTGCCAGCAGTTTCGGTGGCGCTGGCAATTCACCCCTCCACTTT.

A note on this clonotype: The junction departs from germline at one end; a sequencing error may be responsible. The chain combines TRBV2 with TRBJ1-2; TRBD1 matches 8 bases. The CDR3 has 13 residues. The V gene's germline CDR1 is SNHLY and CDR2 FYNNEI. DNA of the CDR3: TGTGTCAGCAGTGGTGGACAGGGAAGTGGCTACACCTTC. Its translation: CVSSGGQGSGYTF.

The CDR3 loop is CSARDRVTNYGYTF. The DNA of the CDR3 is TGCAGTGCTAGAGATCGAGTGACAAACTATGGCTACACCTTC. The chain couples TRBV20-1 to TRBJ1-2, with no clear D. The CDR3 is 14 residues long. Germline lookup yields CDR1 DFQATT and CDR2 SNEGSKA (reference sequence). The V and J ends lost 0 bases and 2 bases respectively, with 10 bases between them.

The rearrangement uses TRBV15 and TRBJ2-5; D not certain. The length of the CDR3 is 12 residues. Trimming pared 0 bases from V and 2 bases from J, leaving 1 base between. Germline V gives CDR1 LNHNV, CDR2 YYDKDF (reference sequence). The CDR3 spells CATSRDQETQYF. In DNA, the CDR3 is TGTGCCACCAGCAGAGATCAAGAGACCCAGTACTTC.

The chain has TRBV5-4 and TRBJ2-3; 8 bases line up with TRBD1. CDR3 length: 14 residues. The ends lost 4 bases at V and 7 bases at J; junction bases unmatched: 8. The germline gives CDR1 SGHNT, CDR2 YYREEE (reference sequence). The CDR3 DNA reads as TGTGCCAGCAGCCGGACAGGGCTTGATAATACGCAGTATTTT. Its protein is CASSRTGLDNTQYF.

The J gene is TRBJ2-1, the V gene TRBV20-1; the D is unclear. The germline gives CDR1 DFQATT, CDR2 SNEGSKA (reference sequence). V shed 6 bases and J shed 12 bases, with 12 bases lying between them. The CDR3 has 10 residues. This chain's CDR3 is CSAERARQFF. DNA for the CDR3: TGCAGTGCAGAAAGAGCCAGGCAGTTCTTC.

The rearrangement uses TRBV7-2 and TRBJ1-1; a possible D gene is TRBD1 (5 bases). The length of the CDR3 is 14 residues. The germline V gene has CDR1 SGHTA and CDR2 FQGNSA. The V end was cut by 0 bases, the J end by 8 bases, with 13 bases between. DNA of the CDR3: TGTGCCAGCAGCTTAGCCGGGGGTCCCTTCGAAGCTTTCTTT. Translating gives CASSLAGGPFEAFF.

The rearrangement uses TRBV20-1 and TRBJ2-5; 10 bases are shared with TRBD2. With V trimmed by 4 bases and J by 2 bases, 4 bases remained unmatched. From germline, CDR1 is DFQATT and CDR2 SNEGSKA (reference sequence). The CDR3 contains 14 residues. CDR3 sequence reads: CSAIVSGGQETQYF. The CDR3 DNA is TGCAGTGCTATAGTTAGCGGGGGGCAAGAGACCCAGTACTTC.